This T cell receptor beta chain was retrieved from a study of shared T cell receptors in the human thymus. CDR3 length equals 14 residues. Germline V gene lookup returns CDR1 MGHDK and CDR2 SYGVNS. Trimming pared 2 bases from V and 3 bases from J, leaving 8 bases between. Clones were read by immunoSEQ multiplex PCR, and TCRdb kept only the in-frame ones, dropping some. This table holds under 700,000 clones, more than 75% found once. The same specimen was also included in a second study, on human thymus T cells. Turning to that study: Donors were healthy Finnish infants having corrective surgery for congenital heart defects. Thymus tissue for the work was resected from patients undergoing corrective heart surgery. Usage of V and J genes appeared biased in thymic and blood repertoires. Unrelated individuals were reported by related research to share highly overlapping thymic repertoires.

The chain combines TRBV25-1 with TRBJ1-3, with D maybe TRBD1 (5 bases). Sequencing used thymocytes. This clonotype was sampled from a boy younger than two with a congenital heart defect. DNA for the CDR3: TGTGCCAGCAGTGAAGACAGAGATGGAAACACCATATATTTT. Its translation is CASSEDRDGNTIYF.